Listed here are 4 T cell receptor beta chains from one sample, sequenced in a study of shared clonotypes between healthy human individuals. Clones were read by immunoSEQ multiplex PCR, and TCRdb kept only the in-frame ones, dropping some. The data show about 2.3 million clones, over 90% seen once. Source material: naive CD4+ T cells from PBMCs. This sample's subset: CD45RA+ positively selected. The receptor set was obtained from a young man in good health. Some clones in this sample may be carry-over from other donors' samples.

This chain connects TRBV28 to TRBJ2-3, with 10 bases matching TRBD2. Losses at the gene ends were 5 bases for V and 4 bases for J; bases not matched to a gene: 6. This CDR3 contains 15 residues. The germline gives CDR1 MDHEN, CDR2 SYDVKM. CDR3 amino acids: CASSEREGQPDTQYF. Written as DNA, the CDR3 is TGTGCCAGCAGTGAGCGGGAGGGCCAGCCAGATACGCAGTATTTT.

As for this clone: Other DNA variants within this sample encode the same CDR3. The rearrangement links TRBV28 to TRBJ1-2; a weak D match, TRBD1 (6 bases). CDR1 is MDHEN and CDR2 is SYDVKM in the germline V gene. The CDR3 totals 14 residues. V gave up 4 bases and J gave up 4 bases, with 13 bases separating them. In DNA form, the CDR3 reads TGTGCCAGCAGTTCCCCAGGGGTCAGCTATGGCTACACCTTC. Amino acids: CASSSPGVSYGYTF.

V gene TRBV11-3 combines with J gene TRBJ2-1; D is unresolved. The germline V and J ends were trimmed by 5 bases and 1 base, with 15 bases remaining between them. The CDR3 length is 16 residues. The V gene's germline CDR1 is SGHNT and CDR2 YENEEA. The CDR3 here is CASSPLPRRSYNEQFF. DNA of the CDR3: TGTGCCAGCAGCCCCCTCCCCCGCCGGTCCTACAATGAGCAGTTCTTC.

This clone was recorded a few times. The chain is built from TRBV2 and TRBJ1-5; no reliable D call. The CDR3 runs 12 residues. Germline CDR1 is SNHLY and CDR2 is FYNNEI. Trimming shortened V by 4 bases and J by 13 bases, and 14 bases separated the two germline ends. CDR3 region: CASSVISLKQHF. DNA of the CDR3: TGTGCCAGCAGTGTAATCAGTCTTAAGCAGCATTTT. Based on the CDR3 plus reference TRBV2 and TRBJ1-5, the full variable domain is EPEVTQTPSHQVTQMGQEVILRCVPISNHLYFYWYRQILGQKVEFLVSFYNNEISEKSEIFDDQFSVERPDGSNFTLKIRSTKLEDSAMYFCASSVISLKQHFGDGTRLSIL.